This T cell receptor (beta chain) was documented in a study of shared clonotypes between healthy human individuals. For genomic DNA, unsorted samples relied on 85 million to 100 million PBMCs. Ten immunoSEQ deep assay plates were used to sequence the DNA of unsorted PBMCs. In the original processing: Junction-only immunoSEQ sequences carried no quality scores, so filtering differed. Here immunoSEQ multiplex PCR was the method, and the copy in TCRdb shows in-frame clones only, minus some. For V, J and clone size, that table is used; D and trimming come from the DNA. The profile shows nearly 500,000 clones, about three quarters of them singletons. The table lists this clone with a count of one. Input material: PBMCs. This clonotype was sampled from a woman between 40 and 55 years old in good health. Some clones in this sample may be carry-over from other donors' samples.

CDR3 in DNA: TGCGCCAGCAGCAAGGCCCCGGGACAGGGGGGTTCCGAGCAGTACTTC. It yields the protein CASSKAPGQGGSEQYF. The V gene is TRBV5-1, the J gene TRBJ2-7, with 11 bases aligning to TRBD1. Germline V gene sequence: CDR1 SGHRS, CDR2 YFSETQ. The CDR3 is 16 residues long. The V and J ends lost 4 bases and 6 bases, in that order; junction bases with no gene match: 12.